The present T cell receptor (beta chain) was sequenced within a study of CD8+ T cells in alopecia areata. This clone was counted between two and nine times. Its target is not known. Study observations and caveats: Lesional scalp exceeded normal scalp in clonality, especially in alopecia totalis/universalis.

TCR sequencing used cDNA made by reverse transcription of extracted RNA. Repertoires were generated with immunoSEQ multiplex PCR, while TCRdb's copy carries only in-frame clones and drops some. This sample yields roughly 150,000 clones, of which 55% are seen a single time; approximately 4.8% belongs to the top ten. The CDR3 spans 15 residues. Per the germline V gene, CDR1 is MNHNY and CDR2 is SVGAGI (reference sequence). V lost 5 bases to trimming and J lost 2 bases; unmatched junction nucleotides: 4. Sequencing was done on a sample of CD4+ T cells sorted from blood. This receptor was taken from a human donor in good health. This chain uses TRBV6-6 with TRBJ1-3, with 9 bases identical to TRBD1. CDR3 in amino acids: CASSTRDRAGNTIYF. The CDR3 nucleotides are TGTGCCAGCAGTACCCGGGACAGGGCTGGAAACACCATATATTTT.